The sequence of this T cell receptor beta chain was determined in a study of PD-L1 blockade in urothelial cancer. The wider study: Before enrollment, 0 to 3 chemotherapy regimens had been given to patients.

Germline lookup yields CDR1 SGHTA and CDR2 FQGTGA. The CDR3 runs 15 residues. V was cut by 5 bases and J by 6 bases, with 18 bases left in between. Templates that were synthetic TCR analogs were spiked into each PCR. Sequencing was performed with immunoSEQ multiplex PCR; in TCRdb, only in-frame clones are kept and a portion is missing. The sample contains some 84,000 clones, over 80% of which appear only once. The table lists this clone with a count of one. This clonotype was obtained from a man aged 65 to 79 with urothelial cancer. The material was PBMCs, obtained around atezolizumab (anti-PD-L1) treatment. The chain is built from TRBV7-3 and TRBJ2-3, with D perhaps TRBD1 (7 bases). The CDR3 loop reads CASSQGGAFGDTQYF. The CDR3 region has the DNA TGTGCCAGCAGCCAGGGGGGCGCGTTCGGGGATACGCAGTATTTT.